A selection of T cell receptor beta chains follows, all from one sample in a study of blood T cell repertoires in COVID-19. Using immunoSEQ multiplex PCR, the repertoire was profiled, and TCRdb retains in-frame clones only, with some absent. The table includes approximately 250,000 clones, 75% to 90% detected once. Sequenced sample: PBMCs or T cells enriched from blood (not recorded which). The receptor set was obtained from a woman in her 30s with acute COVID-19. The CDR3 runs from the conserved cysteine through the conserved F or W. The order of the fields is clone size, V gene, D gene, J gene, CDR3 DNA, CDR3 protein. D genes are given only for firm matches. Clone size is shown for a subset of rows, as once, few, many or a class of expanded clone.

>NA|TRBV4-1|TRBD1|TRBJ2-7
TGCGCCAGCAGCGACCCGGGACAGTTCTACGAGCAGTACTTC
CASSDPGQFYEQYF
>NA|TRBV4-3|NA|TRBJ2-1
TGCGCCAGCAGCCAAGCCCGGGACTGGGATGAGCAGTTCTTC
CASSQARDWDEQFF
>NA|TRBV3-1/TRBV3-2|TRBD2|TRBJ2-4
TGTGCCAGCAGTGGACTAGCGGGATGGGCCAAAAACATTCAGTACTTC
CASSGLAGWAKNIQYF
>NA|TRBV19|NA|TRBJ2-4
TGTGCCAGTAGATTCGGGAACATTCAGTACTTC
CASRFGNIQYF
>NA|TRBV5-1|NA|TRBJ2-7
TGCGCCAGCAGCTTGGAGCCGGGACAAGCCTACGAGCAGTACTTC
CASSLEPGQAYEQYF
>few|TRBV27|TRBD1|TRBJ1-5
TGTGCCAGCAGTCTCTCCCAGGGGGCAAGCAATCAGCCCCAGCATTTT
CASSLSQGASNQPQHF
>NA|TRBV5-8|NA|TRBJ1-2
TGTGCCAGCAGGAAGACAGTCCCATATGGCTACACCTTC
CASRKTVPYGYTF
>NA|TRBV3-1/TRBV3-2|NA|TRBJ1-1
TGTGCCAGCAGCCGGAGGTACGGTGGGGTAAAGGGAGGGACTGAAGCTTTCTTT
CASSRRYGGVKGGTEAFF
>NA|TRBV7-9|TRBD1|TRBJ2-1
TGTGCCAGCAGCTTAGTTGGCAGGGGGTTCCACAATGAGCAGTTCTTC
CASSLVGRGFHNEQFF
>NA|TRBV2|TRBD1|TRBJ1-6
TGTGCCAGCACCCAGGGACAGGGGAATTCACCCCTCCACTTT
CASTQGQGNSPLHF
>NA|TRBV15|TRBD1|TRBJ2-7
TGTGCCACCAGCACCGGACAGGGGTTTCACGAGCAGTACTTC
CATSTGQGFHEQYF
>NA|TRBV29-1|NA|TRBJ2-2
TGCAGCGTTGGTTCAGGGAACACCGGGGAGCTGTTTTTT
CSVGSGNTGELFF
>once|TRBV4-3|TRBD1|TRBJ2-7
TGCGCCAGCAGCCGGGAGACAGGGGACGCCTACGAGCAGTACTTC
CASSRETGDAYEQYF
>NA|TRBV5-4|NA|TRBJ2-3
TGTGCCAGCAGCTTCAGCGCTCGCACAGATACGCAGTATTTT
CASSFSARTDTQYF
>NA|TRBV4-1|TRBD1|TRBJ1-6
TGCGCCAGCAGCCAAGGACAGGGGCAATCACCCCTCCACTTT
CASSQGQGQSPLHF
>NA|TRBV19|TRBD1|TRBJ1-2
TGTGCCAGTAGTACCTTCGGGACAGGCGGGGGCTACACCTTC
CASSTFGTGGGYTF
>NA|TRBV7-3|NA|TRBJ2-3
TGTGCCAGCAGCATTGGCCCGACAGATACGCAGTATTTT
CASSIGPTDTQYF
>NA|TRBV10-3|NA|TRBJ1-5
TGTGCCATCAGTGAGCACAGTGATCAGCCCCAGCATTTT
CAISEHSDQPQHF
>few|TRBV28|TRBD1|TRBJ1-5
TGTGCCAGCAGTCTCGGACAGGGAGATCAGCCCCAGCATTTT
CASSLGQGDQPQHF
>NA|TRBV19|NA|TRBJ2-1
TGTGCCAGTAGTGCTTATCCTTCGGGGAGGTCCTACAATGAGCAGTTCTTC
CASSAYPSGRSYNEQFF
>once|TRBV19|NA|TRBJ1-6
TGTGCCAGTAGTATCGGGGGGCTGGACGGATCACCCCTCCACTTT
CASSIGGLDGSPLHF
>NA|TRBV7-7|TRBD2|TRBJ2-5
TGTGCCAGCAGCGTACTAGCGGGGGCCCAAGAGACCCAGTACTTC
CASSVLAGAQETQYF
>NA|TRBV7-6|NA|TRBJ2-2
TGTGCCAGCAGCTTAAGGTTGCGGGGAAGCACCGGGGAGCTGTTTTTT
CASSLRLRGSTGELFF
>NA|TRBV19|TRBD2|TRBJ2-1
TGTGCCAGTAGTACCTCGGGACTAGCGGGACCCCTCAATGAGCAGTTCTTC
CASSTSGLAGPLNEQFF
>once|TRBV7-9|NA|TRBJ1-5
TGTGCCAGCAGCCGGAGCAATCAGCCCCAGCATTTT
CASSRSNQPQHF
>NA|TRBV5-6|TRBD2|TRBJ2-1
TGTGCCAGCAGCTTGTCCCCAGCGGGGTACAATGAGCAGTTCTTC
CASSLSPAGYNEQFF
>NA|TRBV19|TRBD1|TRBJ1-6
TGTGCCAGTAGAGGTTTCCGGCCAGGGGGGTCACCCCTCCACTTT
CASRGFRPGGSPLHF
>NA|TRBV6-5|TRBD1|TRBJ1-1
TGTGCCAGCAGTCCCGGGGACAGGGGGAGCACTGAAGCTTTCTTT
CASSPGDRGSTEAFF
>few|TRBV5-1|TRBD2|TRBJ2-1
TGCGCCAGCAGCTTGGAGGGACTAGTTCCCGATGAGCAGTTCTTC
CASSLEGLVPDEQFF
>NA|TRBV6-5|NA|TRBJ1-5
TGTGCCAGCAAAAAGACAGGAGTAGGGCAGCCCCAGCATTTT
CASKKTGVGQPQHF
>NA|TRBV7-9|TRBD2|TRBJ2-5
TGTGCCAGCAGTGAAGGGACTAGCGGGAGGGAGACCCAGTACTTC
CASSEGTSGRETQYF